This T cell receptor beta chain was documented in a study of Graves' ophthalmopathy and Graves' hyperthyroidism. General study points: A model of 13 signatures distinguished ophthalmopathy from stable hyperthyroidism at approximately 90% sensitivity and 81.08% specificity.

CDR3 length equals 18 residues. V dropped 0 bases and J dropped 3; count of bases not matched to a gene: 9. The germline CDR1 and CDR2 sequences are MGHRA and YSYEKL. Investigators amplified TCR beta CDR3 regions from RNA transcripts. First-round RT-PCR relied on HTBI primers, and a second-round multiplex PCR came next. Each CDR3 protein is one row after TCRdb ran MiXCR on the multiplex PCR reads. The sample records approximately 37,000 distinct CDR3 sequences, 40% to 65% being singletons. This clonotype was seen many times. Its antigen is unknown. V is TRBV4-1 and J is TRBJ2-3; TRBD2 matches 10 bases. This TCR was recovered from an adult man with Graves' ophthalmopathy. Sequencing input: peripheral blood. The CDR3 DNA sequence: TGCGCCAGCAGCCAAGAGGGGCCTAGCGGGGGAGTTACAGATACGCAGTATTTT. It is translated as CASSQEGPSGGVTDTQYF.